The 5 T cell receptor beta chains listed next were all sequenced from one sample in a study of vaccination effects on CD4 cells after COVID-19 (dated by TCRdb to between 2021 and 2024). Their antigen targets remain unknown. Library method: the immunoSEQ multiplex PCR assay. As stored in TCRdb, this immuneACCESS dataset retains in-frame rearrangements with V and J assigned. A fraction of the clones does not appear; measured against another copy, unresolved V genes explain less than half of the discrepancy, and the remainder lacks a known reason. Within this sample are 70,000 or so clones, with over 70% of them counted one time only. The ten largest clones add up to over 9.5% of the sample. The ViraFEST assay stimulated PBMC with viral peptide pools and then used TCR sequencing to identify antigen-specific CD4+ T cell clonotypes by expansion. After approximately eleven days of culture, CD4+ T cells were isolated with the EasySep CD4+ T cell isolation kit. Healthy vaccine recipients had no prior SARS-CoV-2 infection, confirmed by negative nucleocapsid antibodies before and after vaccination.

The sequenced sample was CD4+ T cells from PBMCs cultured with SARS-CoV-2 spike peptides, obtained before COVID-19 vaccination. The label giving this sample's cell subset or site can be read as: SARS-CoV-2 spike overlapping peptide pool stimulation. These receptors came from a human donor who received a COVID-19 vaccine.

The gene calls are TRBV30 and TRBJ2-3; D unclear. V lost 0 bases, J lost 0 bases, and 7 bases lay in between. The CDR3 is 14 amino acids. Germline V gene data show CDR1 as GTSNPN and CDR2 as SVGIG (reference sequence). This chain's CDR3 is CAWSVPGSTDTQYF. CDR3 DNA: TGTGCCTGGAGTGTACCCGGTAGCACAGATACGCAGTATTTT.

This chain joins TRBV5-4 and TRBJ2-1; the D gene is possibly TRBD2 (6 bases). Trimming pared 4 bases from V and 10 bases from J, leaving 18 bases between. This CDR3 has 14 residues. From germline, CDR1 is SGHNT and CDR2 YYREEE (reference sequence). The CDR3 region has the DNA TGTGCCAGCAGCAGAATCCGGGAGCCCAGAGAGCAGTTCTTC. Encoded protein: CASSRIREPREQFF.

CDR3 nucleotides: TGTGCCAGCTCACCAACTTTCGGACAGGGGGCCACTAACTATGGCTACACCTTC. This sequence encodes CASSPTFGQGATNYGYTF. The chain carries TRBV18 and TRBJ1-2; 11 nucleotides line up with TRBD1. In germline, CDR1 is KGHSH, CDR2 LQKENI. The CDR3 runs to 18 residues. V shed 2 bases and J 0 bases; nucleotides not matched to a gene: 8.

This chain joins TRBV25-1 and TRBJ1-4, with D unclear. Germline V gene data show CDR1 as MGHDK and CDR2 as SYGVNS. CDR3 size: 17 residues. V was cut by 2 bases and J by 8 bases, with 21 bases left in between. The CDR3 loop is CASSEVRRLGSGEKLFF. Here the CDR3 DNA reads TGTGCCAGCAGTGAAGTAAGACGGCTCGGGTCCGGGGAAAAACTGTTTTTT.

The gene calls are TRBV19 and TRBJ2-1, with a possible D match to TRBD2 (6 bases). Germline-derived CDR1 and CDR2 are LNHDA and SQIVND (reference sequence). V was pared by 5 bases and J by 7 bases, with 21 bases between. The CDR3 length is 16 residues. As DNA, the CDR3 is TGTGCCAGTAGTGGGTCGGTAGGTCTAGCGAGGAATGAGCAGTTCTTC. Amino acids: CASSGSVGLARNEQFF. The full variable domain, in which reference TRBV19 and TRBJ2-1 provide the parts outside the CDR3, is DGGITQSPKYLFRKEGQNVTLSCEQNLNHDAMYWYRQDPGQGLRLIYYSQIVNDFQKGDIAEGYSVSREKKESFPLTVTSAQKNPTAFYLCASSGSVGLARNEQFFGPGTRLTVL.